This T cell receptor (beta chain) was obtained from a study of control samples from healthy donors and cancer patients. V was pared by 3 bases and J by 0 bases, with 11 bases between. CDR1 is SQVTM, CDR2 ANQGSEA, per germline. CDR3 length equals 14 residues. Sequencing used immunoSEQ multiplex PCR; TCRdb keeps in-frame clones, though not all of them. Among more than 85,000 clones listed, approximately 90% were seen once. The sample comprised blood. The receptor comes from a human donor in good health. The donor label of this sample is uncertain. V and J are TRBV29-1 and TRBJ1-1; unclear D gene. The CDR3 reads CSVDIQSMNTEAFF. The CDR3 DNA reads TGCAGCGTTGATATCCAAAGCATGAACACTGAAGCTTTCTTT. The full variable domain, in which reference TRBV29-1 and TRBJ1-1 provide the parts outside the CDR3, is SAVISQKPSRDICQRGTSLTIQCQVDSQVTMMFWYRQQPGQSLTLIATANQGSEATYESGFVIDKFPISRPNLTFSTLTVSNMSPEDSSIYLCSVDIQSMNTEAFFGQGTRLTVV.